The 7 T cell receptor beta chains below were found in one sample sequenced in a study of cytomegalovirus exposure and HLA in healthy donors. Sequencing used immunoSEQ multiplex PCR; TCRdb keeps in-frame clones, though not all of them. Of approximately 200,000 clones in the sample, 90% to 95% were seen once. Sequenced sample: PBMCs. The origin of the receptors is a woman between 18 and 30 years old in good health and CMV-seronegative.

The J gene is TRBJ2-7, the V gene TRBV6-6; 9 bases line up with TRBD2. CDR1 is MNHNY and CDR2 is SVGAGI in the germline V gene (reference sequence). CDR3 length: 13 residues. J was trimmed by 5 bases and V by 5 bases; bases with no gene match: 4. This CDR3 is CASSPGTSNEQYF. The CDR3 region has the DNA TGTGCCAGCAGTCCCGGGACTAGCAACGAGCAGTACTTC.

This chain connects TRBV14 to TRBJ2-7; D is unclear. CDR1 and CDR2 (germline): SGHDN, FVKESK. This CDR3 region has 16 residues. V was clipped by 1 base and J by 2 bases, with 15 bases between them. CDR3 sequence: CASSQGKPGRAYEQYF. The CDR3 DNA follows: TGTGCCAGCAGCCAAGGCAAACCAGGCCGAGCCTACGAGCAGTACTTC.

The chain has TRBV28 and TRBJ1-2; 8 bases are shared with TRBD1. Germline V gene data show CDR1 as MDHEN and CDR2 as SYDVKM. V gave up 5 bases and J gave up 3 bases; unmatched junction bases: 5. The CDR3 consists of 14 residues. The CDR3 DNA reads TGTGCCAGCAGTACAGGACAGGGTTACTATGGCTACACCTTC. Amino acids: CASSTGQGYYGYTF.

The gene calls are TRBV15 and TRBJ2-3, with 10 nucleotides matching TRBD2. V shed 3 bases, J shed 4 bases, and the junction held 10 bases outside the gene matches. This CDR3 is 17 amino acids long. Per germline, CDR1 LNHNV and CDR2 YYDKDF (reference sequence). CDR3 sequence: CATSRSLAGVEADTQYF. DNA of the CDR3: TGTGCCACCAGCAGGAGCCTAGCGGGAGTTGAAGCAGATACGCAGTATTTT.

The CDR3 DNA reads TGTGCCAGCAGCTTAGCCCCACAGGGGCTACACAGGATCCCCTACGAGCAGTACTTC. Translation: CASSLAPQGLHRIPYEQYF. This rearrangement joins TRBV7-6 to TRBJ2-7, with TRBD1 matching 7 bases. This CDR3 has 19 residues. V was clipped by 0 bases and J by 2 bases; unmatched bases: 16. From germline, CDR1 is SGHVS and CDR2 FNYEAQ.

This chain uses TRBV28 with TRBJ1-5, with D perhaps matching TRBD1 (5 bases). Per germline, CDR1 MDHEN and CDR2 SYDVKM. V was shortened by 3 bases and J by 3 bases, with 9 bases between the two germline ends. CDR3 length: 14 residues. The CDR3 DNA sequence: TGTGCCAGCAGTTTGGGGCAGATCAATCAGCCCCAGCATTTT. Its protein is CASSLGQINQPQHF. Variable domain in full (rest from reference TRBV28 and TRBJ1-5): DVKVTQSSRYLVKRTGEKVFLECVQDMDHENMFWYRQDPGLGLRLIYFSYDVKMKEKGDIPEGYSVSREKKERFSLILESASTNQTSMYLCASSLGQINQPQHFGDGTRLSIL.

The V and J genes are TRBV6-1 and TRBJ1-2; 8 nucleotides align to TRBD1. V lost 10 bases to trimming and J lost 6 bases; unmatched junction nucleotides: 16. There are 15 residues in the CDR3. The germline V gene encodes CDR1 MNHNS and CDR2 SASEGT. For the CDR3, the DNA is TGTGCCACTCTGTTGGGGACAGGAAGCTGGAATGGCTACACCTTC. Protein product: CATLLGTGSWNGYTF.